This T cell receptor beta chain stems from a study of T cell responses to AZD1222 COVID-19 vaccine. For this clone: Its target is unknown.

The protocol was immunoSEQ multiplex PCR, while the TCRdb copy is restricted to in-frame clones and leaves out a portion. The sample includes about 140,000 clones. Study-wide results and limits: Unmutated variant regions reportedly attract nearly half of all spike-specific TCRs. Only a handful of people who got AZD1222 tested seropositive at baseline.

J was trimmed by 2 bases and V by 3 bases; bases with no gene match: 9. The CDR3 consists of 17 residues. CDR1 is KGHSH, CDR2 LQKENI, per germline. This chain connects TRBV18 to TRBJ2-2; the match to TRBD1 covers 7 bases. The receptor was isolated from an adult in good health. The sequenced sample consisted of peripheral blood. CDR3 protein: CASSPQQGTQNTGELFF. The CDR3 DNA reads as TGTGCCAGCTCACCTCAACAGGGGACGCAAAACACCGGGGAGCTGTTTTTT.